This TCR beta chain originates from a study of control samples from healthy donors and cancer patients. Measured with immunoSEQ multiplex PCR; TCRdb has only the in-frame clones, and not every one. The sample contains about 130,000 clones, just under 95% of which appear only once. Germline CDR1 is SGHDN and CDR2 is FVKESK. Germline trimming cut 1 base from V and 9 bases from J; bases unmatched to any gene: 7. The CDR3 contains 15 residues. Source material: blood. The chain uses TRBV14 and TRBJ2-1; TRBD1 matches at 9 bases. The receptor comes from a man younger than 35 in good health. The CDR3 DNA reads TGTGCCAGCAGCCAAGGGACAGGGGTTCGCGCTGAGCAGTTCTTC. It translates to CASSQGTGVRAEQFF.